The 29 T cell receptor beta chains in this list originate from one sample, sequenced in a study of human CD8 memory T cell subsets. Production of TCR beta libraries used UMI-labeled 5' RACE as the method. TCRdb re-called the 5' RACE reads, yielding one record per CDR3 amino acid sequence without DNA. The sample totals about 5,500 distinct CDR3 sequences; its top ten clones hold around 20%. The sequenced material came from CD8+ T cells from PBMCs. The receptors shown here come from a human donor in good health.

The rearrangement links TRBV3-1 to TRBJ2-7; the D call of TRBD2 rests on TCRdb alone, since no DNA is present to check it. Germline V gene sequence: CDR1 LGHDT, CDR2 YNNKEL (reference sequence). The CDR3 contains 16 residues. This CDR3 reads CASSQGTSGSIYEQYF.

The genes are TRBV5-6 and TRBJ2-7; the TCRdb D gene call, TRBD1, has no DNA to confirm it. The CDR3 runs 13 residues. Germline V CDR1 and CDR2: SGHDT, YYEEEE. CDR3 sequence reads: CASSWRDRKEQYF. The whole variable domain, remainder taken from reference TRBV5-6 and TRBJ2-7, is DAGVTQSPTHLIKTRGQQVTLRCSPKSGHDTVSWYQQALGQGPQFIFQYYEEEERQRGNFPDRFSGHQFPNYSSELNVNALLLGDSALYLCASSWRDRKEQYFGPGTRLTVT.

The chain is built from TRBV12-3 or TRBV12-4 and TRBJ1-1. The CDR3 sequence is 15 residues long. This CDR3 is CASRAKGGMNTEAFF.

The chain couples TRBV6-1 to TRBJ2-3; the TCRdb call, TRBD2, lacks DNA for checking. The CDR3 spans 17 residues. Per the germline V gene, CDR1 is MNHNS and CDR2 is SASEGT. CDR3 region: CASSEAVAGLITDTQYF.

The chain recombines TRBV3-1 with TRBJ2-5. The CDR3 extends over 17 amino acids. Per germline, CDR1 LGHDT and CDR2 YNNKEL (reference sequence). CDR3 loop: CASSQYSGSEGQETQYF.

The rearrangement joins TRBV20-1 to TRBJ2-7; there is no DNA to check the TCRdb D call of TRBD2. This CDR3 has 14 amino acids. The germline gives CDR1 DFQATT, CDR2 SNEGSKA (reference sequence). The CDR3 sequence is CSARLADFSYEQYF.

V gene TRBV2 combines with J gene TRBJ1-1; TCRdb picks TRBD1, but there is no DNA to check that call. This CDR3 is 14 amino acids long. The germline CDR1 and CDR2 sequences are SNHLY and FYNNEI. The CDR3 spells CASRTEEMNTEAFF. The complete variable domain, with remaining parts taken from reference TRBV2 and TRBJ1-1, reads EPEVTQTPSHQVTQMGQEVILRCVPISNHLYFYWYRQILGQKVEFLVSFYNNEISEKSEIFDDQFSVERPDGSNFTLKIRSTKLEDSAMYFCASRTEEMNTEAFFGQGTRLTVV.

The chain uses TRBV15 and TRBJ2-2. From germline, CDR1 is LNHNV and CDR2 YYDKDF (reference sequence). The CDR3 is 13 residues long. Here the CDR3 reads CATSRVSSGELFF. Complete variable domain (other parts from reference TRBV15 and TRBJ2-2): DAMVIQNPRYQVTQFGKPVTLSCSQTLNHNVMYWYQQKSSQAPKLLFHYYDKDFNNEADTPDNFQSRRPNTSFCFLDIRSPGLGDTAMYLCATSRVSSGELFFGEGSRLTVL.

The chain uses TRBV9 and TRBJ1-4. The length of the CDR3 is 13 residues. Germline CDR1 SGDLS, CDR2 YYNGEE. The CDR3 protein is CASSVTTNEKLFF.

The chain combines TRBV29-1 with TRBJ2-2; TCRdb's D call, TRBD1, is unchecked because there is no DNA. The CDR3 is 16 residues long. Germline CDR1 reads SQVTM; CDR2 reads ANQGSEA. This chain's CDR3 is CSVESVSRGNTGELFF.

V and J are TRBV12-3 or TRBV12-4 and TRBJ1-1; the TCRdb call, TRBD1, lacks DNA for checking. The CDR3 runs 14 residues. The CDR3 loop is CASSVGGVRTEAFF.

This clonotype is identified as medium-sized from frequency. This chain's CDR3 is CASSPRSGGNTGELFF. V gene TRBV7-6 combines with J gene TRBJ2-2; TCRdb's D gene call, TRBD1, goes unchecked for lack of DNA. Germline CDR1 and CDR2: SGHVS and FNYEAQ. This CDR3 is 16 amino acids long.

The rearrangement joins TRBV6-6 to TRBJ1-1; with no DNA, the TCRdb D assignment of TRBD1 cannot be verified. Germline V gene sequence: CDR1 MNHNY, CDR2 SVGAGI (reference sequence). The CDR3 is 13 amino acids. The CDR3: CASSGLLQGEAFF.

This chain joins TRBV7-6 and TRBJ2-7. The CDR3 length is 15 residues. Germline values: CDR1 SGHVS, CDR2 FNYEAQ. CDR3: CASSLDGSPFYEQYF. The entire variable domain, with the rest obtained from reference TRBV7-6 and TRBJ2-7, is as follows: GAGVSQSPRYKVTKRGQDVALRCDPISGHVSLYWYRQALGQGPEFLTYFNYEAQQDKSGLPNDRFSAERPEGSISTLTIQRTEQRDSAMYRCASSLDGSPFYEQYFGPGTRLTVT.

The chain combines TRBV4-3 with TRBJ2-1; the TRBD2 assignment by TCRdb is unverifiable without DNA. This CDR3 has 17 residues. Per germline, CDR1 LGHNA and CDR2 YSLEER. This CDR3 is CASSQDGAGGPGNEQFF.

This clonotype shows up as medium-sized by frequency. The chain is built from TRBV23-1 and TRBJ2-1; there is no DNA to check the TCRdb D call of TRBD2. TRBV23-1 is classed as an ORF, of uncertain function. The CDR3 is 20 amino acids. The CDR3 is CASSPICPVRLAGDYNEQFF.

Considering frequency, this clonotype is medium-sized. This CDR3 is CASSFGRTEQFF. This chain joins TRBV27 and TRBJ2-1. The CDR3 totals 12 residues. The germline CDR1 and CDR2 sequences are MNHEY and SMNVEV (reference sequence).

The rearrangement links TRBV19 to TRBJ1-6. The CDR3 has 16 residues. Germline CDR1 and CDR2: LNHDA and SQIVND (reference sequence). The CDR3 protein is CASRFWSPGGDSPLHF.

The CDR3 spells CAISATGEMNTEAFF. The J gene is TRBJ1-1, the V gene TRBV10-3; TCRdb lists TRBD1, though no DNA is available to test this call. The V gene's germline CDR1 is ENHRY and CDR2 SYGVKD. This CDR3 comprises 15 residues.

V gene TRBV9 combines with J gene TRBJ2-3; TCRdb names TRBD2, which stays unverified in the absence of DNA. The CDR3 length is 15 residues. The germline CDR1 and CDR2 sequences are SGDLS and YYNGEE. CDR3 amino acids: CASSVTSGRADTQYF.

This chain's CDR3 is CATSRAGVSYEQYF. This sequence joins TRBV15 and TRBJ2-7; TCRdb's D call, TRBD2, is unchecked because there is no DNA. The CDR3 covers 14 residues. Germline loops: CDR1 LNHNV, CDR2 YYDKDF (reference sequence).

The CDR3 here is CASSLTQGRTGELFF. This chain connects TRBV11-2 to TRBJ2-2; the TCRdb D gene call, TRBD1, has no DNA to confirm it. The CDR3 extends over 15 amino acids. Germline lookup yields CDR1 SGHAT and CDR2 FQNNGV. Variable domain in full (rest from reference TRBV11-2 and TRBJ2-2): EAGVAQSPRYKIIEKRQSVAFWCNPISGHATLYWYQQILGQGPKLLIQFQNNGVVDDSQLPKDRFSAERLKGVDSTLKIQPAKLEDSAVYLCASSLTQGRTGELFFGEGSRLTVL.

The J gene is TRBJ2-1, the V gene TRBV7-8; the D call from TCRdb, TRBD1, cannot be confirmed without DNA. There are 15 residues in the CDR3. From germline, CDR1 is SGHVS and CDR2 FQNEAQ. CDR3 amino acids: CASSKGTPYFNEQFF.

The gene calls are TRBV7-9 and TRBJ1-1; TCRdb picks TRBD1, but there is no DNA to check that call. This CDR3 comprises 14 residues. Germline V lookup: CDR1 SEHNR, CDR2 FQNEAQ (reference sequence). CDR3 region: CASSPGSGATEAFF.

This sequence joins TRBV7-9 and TRBJ1-4. This CDR3 region has 15 residues. Germline V lookup: CDR1 SEHNR, CDR2 FQNEAQ (reference sequence). The CDR3 here is CASSLGHATNEKLFF.

By frequency, this clonotype is medium-sized (0.01 to 0.1%). This chain joins TRBV30 and TRBJ1-1; TCRdb designates TRBD1, a call that cannot be tested without DNA. The CDR3 spans 14 residues. Germline lookup yields CDR1 GTSNPN and CDR2 SVGIG (reference sequence). The CDR3 sequence is CAWSVSGAWTEAFF.

The chain links TRBV7-9 to TRBJ2-3. This CDR3 comprises 14 residues. Germline V gene data show CDR1 as SEHNR and CDR2 as FQNEAQ (reference sequence). CDR3 loop: CASSPQWSADTQYF.

The chain joins TRBV7-9 to TRBJ2-1; TCRdb designates TRBD1, a call that cannot be tested without DNA. Looked up from germline, CDR1 is SEHNR and CDR2 is FQNEAQ (reference sequence). The CDR3 totals 13 residues. This CDR3 is CASSLGTANEQFF. The full variable domain, with the rest looked up from reference TRBV7-9 and TRBJ2-1, is DTGVSQNPRHKITKRGQNVTFRCDPISEHNRLYWYRQTLGQGPEFLTYFQNEAQLEKSRLLSDRFSAERPKGSFSTLEIQRTEQGDSAMYLCASSLGTANEQFFGPGTRLTVL.

The J gene is TRBJ2-5, the V gene TRBV7-9; the TCRdb D gene call, TRBD2, has no DNA to confirm it. This CDR3 comprises 16 residues. The germline gives CDR1 SEHNR, CDR2 FQNEAQ (reference sequence). CDR3 sequence reads: CASRPVNSGAKETQYF.